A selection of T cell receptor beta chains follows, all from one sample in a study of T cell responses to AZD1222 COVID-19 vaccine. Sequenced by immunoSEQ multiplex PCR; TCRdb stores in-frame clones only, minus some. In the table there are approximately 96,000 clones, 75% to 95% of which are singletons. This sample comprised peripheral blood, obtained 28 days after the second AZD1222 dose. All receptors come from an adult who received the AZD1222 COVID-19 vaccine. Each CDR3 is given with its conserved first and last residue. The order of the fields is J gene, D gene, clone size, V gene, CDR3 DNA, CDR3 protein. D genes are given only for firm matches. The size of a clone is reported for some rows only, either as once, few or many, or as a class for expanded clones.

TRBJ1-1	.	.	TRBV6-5	TGTGCCAGCAGTAAACAGGGATTTGGACGAGAAGCTTTCTTT	CASSKQGFGREAFF
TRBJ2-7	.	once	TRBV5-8	TGTGCCAGCAGCTTGGTCAACGAGCAGTACTTC	CASSLVNEQYF
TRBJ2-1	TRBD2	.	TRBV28	TGTGCCAGCAGTACTAGCGGGAGTTGGTCGGGGCAGTTCTTC	CASSTSGSWSGQFF
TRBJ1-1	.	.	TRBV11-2	TGTGCCAGCAGCTTAGGACCAAACACTGAAGCTTTCTTT	CASSLGPNTEAFF
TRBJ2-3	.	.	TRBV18	TGTGCCAGCTCACCGGGCACAGATACGCAGTATTTT	CASSPGTDTQYF
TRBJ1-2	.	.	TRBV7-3	TGTGCCAGCAGCTCCCAGGGTGATGGCTACACCTTC	CASSSQGDGYTF
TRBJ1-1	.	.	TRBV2	TGTGCCAGCAGTCTGCGGACGGTGGAGCCTGAAGCTTTCTTT	CASSLRTVEPEAFF
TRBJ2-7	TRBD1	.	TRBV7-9	TGTGCCAGCAGCAAGGACAGGAGCGAGGAGCAGTACTTC	CASSKDRSEEQYF
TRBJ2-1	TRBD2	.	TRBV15	TGTGCCACCGGGACTAGCGGGTACGATGAGCAGTTCTTC	CATGTSGYDEQFF
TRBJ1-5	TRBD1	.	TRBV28	TGTGCCAGCAGTTTTCGTCGGACAGGGAAGGGGCCCCAGCATTTT	CASSFRRTGKGPQHF
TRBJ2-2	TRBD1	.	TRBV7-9	TGTGCCAGTAGTACTACAGGGGTAAAAGTCAAACCCGGGGAGCTGTTTTTT	CASSTTGVKVKPGELFF
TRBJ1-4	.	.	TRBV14	TGTGCCAGCAGCCACGGAGTGTATAATGAAAAACTGTTTTTT	CASSHGVYNEKLFF
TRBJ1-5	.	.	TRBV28	TGTGCCAGCACTCCCTCTTGGGGACCCAAGGCGCCCCAGCATTTT	CASTPSWGPKAPQHF
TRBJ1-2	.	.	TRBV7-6	TGTGCCAGCAGCCGAATGACCGGAGGGGTAGGCTACACCTTC	CASSRMTGGVGYTF
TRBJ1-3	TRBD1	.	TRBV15	TGTGCCACCAGCAGAGGAACGATACAGGGGCAACGTGGAAACACCATATATTTT	CATSRGTIQGQRGNTIYF
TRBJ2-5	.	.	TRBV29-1	TGCAGCGTTGAAGGGGCAGGGAAAGAGACCCAGTACTTC	CSVEGAGKETQYF
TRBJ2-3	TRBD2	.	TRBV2	TGTGCCAGCAGTGTTCTAGCGGGGGCCACAGATACGCAGTATTTT	CASSVLAGATDTQYF
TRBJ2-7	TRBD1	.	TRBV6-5	TGTGCCAGCAGACCAGGACAGGGCCCGGGAGAGCAGTACTTC	CASRPGQGPGEQYF
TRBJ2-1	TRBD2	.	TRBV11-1	TGTGCCAGCAGCGAGACTAGCGGGAGCAATGAGCAGTTCTTC	CASSETSGSNEQFF
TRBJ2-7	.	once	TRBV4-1	TGCGCCAGCAGCCTAAGCCGGACAGCGAGCTCCTACGAGCAGTACTTC	CASSLSRTASSYEQYF
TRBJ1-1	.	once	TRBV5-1	TGCGCCAGCAGCTTGGGCCGCGGGGTTGCTTTCTTT	CASSLGRGVAFF
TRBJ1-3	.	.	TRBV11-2	TGTGCCAGCTATTCACAGTCTGGAAACACCATATATTTT	CASYSQSGNTIYF
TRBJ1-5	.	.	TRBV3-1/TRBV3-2	TGTGCCAGCAGCCCACTTGCACCAAAGGGGGGGCATTATAGCAATCAGCCCCAGCATTTT	CASSPLAPKGGHYSNQPQHF
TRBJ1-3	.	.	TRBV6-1	TGTGCCAGCAGTGAGGGGGGGCCTGGAAACACCATATATTTT	CASSEGGPGNTIYF
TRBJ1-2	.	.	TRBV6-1	TGTGCCAGCAGTGAGGCGGGCTCCTATGGCTACACCTTC	CASSEAGSYGYTF